The T cell receptor (beta chain) described here comes from a study of cytomegalovirus exposure and HLA in healthy donors. CDR3 length equals 13 residues. CDR1 is SQVTM, CDR2 ANQGSEA, per germline. V dropped 7 bases and J dropped 3 bases, with 15 bases sitting between them. Study observations and caveats: Being indistinguishable, some V segments were excluded, TRBV6-2 and TRBV6-3 among them. A previous analysis found most TCR beta V segments productive roughly 90% or roughly 30% of the time.

With regard to this clone: Its antigen is not identified.

Use of 60 Vbeta and 13 Jbeta primers characterized the PCR. TCRdb's table, derived via immunoSEQ multiplex PCR, lists solely in-frame clones and lacks some. Among 110,000 to 150,000 clones listed, 65% to 80% were seen once. The sequenced sample consisted of PBMCs. The gene calls are TRBV29-1 and TRBJ1-1; a possible D gene is TRBD1 (6 bases). This TCR came from a male donor in good health and CMV-seropositive. CDR3 amino acids: CSASQGRDTEAFF. CDR3 DNA sequence: TGCAGCGCATCGCAGGGGAGAGACACTGAAGCTTTCTTT.